This TCR beta chain was sequenced in a study of vaccination effects on CD4 cells after COVID-19. Study findings and constraints: Whether induced by infection or by vaccine, clones showed marked clonal contraction late after vaccination.

TCRdb's table, derived via immunoSEQ multiplex PCR, lists solely in-frame clones and lacks some. The table records about 28,000 clones, 65% to 80% of them present only once. Details on this clone: The antigen is unknown.

Pools of viral peptides were used by the ViraFEST assay to expand antigen-specific CD4+ T cells ahead of sequencing. Following culture for 9 to 11 days, CD4+ T cells were isolated. Subjects were given two BNT162b2 or mRNA-1273 vaccine doses. Nucleocapsid antibody tests were negative, and the vaccine recipients had no prior SARS-CoV-2 infection. In culture with 10 IU/ml IL-2 and 9 to 10 ug/ml peptides, PBMC were grown at fewer than 2.5 million per well. The CDR3 is 16 residues long. Trimming removed 0 bases at V and 5 bases at J, with 14 bases between. The germline CDR1 and CDR2 sequences are MNHEY and SVGAGI.

The rearrangement links TRBV6-5 to TRBJ2-1; tentative D call: TRBD1 (6 bases). This specimen was CD4+ T cells from PBMCs cultured with HCoV-NL63 spike peptides, taken after COVID-19 vaccination. The sequence was obtained from a human donor who received a COVID-19 vaccine. The CDR3 protein is CASSYSSRGKDNEQFF. Here the CDR3 DNA reads TGTGCCAGCAGTTACTCTTCCAGGGGAAAAGACAATGAGCAGTTCTTC.